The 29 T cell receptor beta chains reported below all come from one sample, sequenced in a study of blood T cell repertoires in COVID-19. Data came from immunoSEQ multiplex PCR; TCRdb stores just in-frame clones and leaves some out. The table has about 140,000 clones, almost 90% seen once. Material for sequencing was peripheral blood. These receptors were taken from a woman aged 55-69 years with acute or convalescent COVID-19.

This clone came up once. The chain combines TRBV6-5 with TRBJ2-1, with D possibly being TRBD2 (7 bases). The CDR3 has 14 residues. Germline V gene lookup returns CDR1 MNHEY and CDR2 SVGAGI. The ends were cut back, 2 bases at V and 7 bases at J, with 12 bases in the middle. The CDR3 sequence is CASSYGRGLNEQFF. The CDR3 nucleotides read TGTGCCAGCAGTTACGGGCGGGGGCTGAATGAGCAGTTCTTC.

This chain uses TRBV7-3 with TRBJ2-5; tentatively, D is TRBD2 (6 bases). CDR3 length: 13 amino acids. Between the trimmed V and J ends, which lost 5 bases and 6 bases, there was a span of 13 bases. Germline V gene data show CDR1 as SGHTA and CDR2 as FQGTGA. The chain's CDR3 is CASSVTSSQTQYF. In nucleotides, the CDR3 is TGTGCCAGCAGCGTCACTAGCTCGCAGACCCAGTACTTC.

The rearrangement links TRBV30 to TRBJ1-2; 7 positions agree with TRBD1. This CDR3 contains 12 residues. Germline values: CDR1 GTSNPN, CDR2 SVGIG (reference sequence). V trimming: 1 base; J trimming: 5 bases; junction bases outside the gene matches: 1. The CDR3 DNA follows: TGTGCCTGGAGTGGGACAGGTTATGGCTACACCTTC. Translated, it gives CAWSGTGYGYTF.

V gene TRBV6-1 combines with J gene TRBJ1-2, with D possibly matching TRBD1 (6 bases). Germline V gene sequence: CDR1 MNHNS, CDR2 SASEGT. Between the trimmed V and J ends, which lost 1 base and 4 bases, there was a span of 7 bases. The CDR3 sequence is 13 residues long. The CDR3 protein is CASSEGTVYGYTF. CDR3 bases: TGTGCCAGCAGTGAAGGGACAGTCTATGGCTACACCTTC.

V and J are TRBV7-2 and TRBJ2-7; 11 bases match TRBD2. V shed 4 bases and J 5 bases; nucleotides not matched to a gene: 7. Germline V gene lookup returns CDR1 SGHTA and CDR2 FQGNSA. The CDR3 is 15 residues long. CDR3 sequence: CASSWGLAGGHEQYF. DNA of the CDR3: TGTGCCAGCAGCTGGGGGCTAGCGGGGGGCCACGAGCAGTACTTC.

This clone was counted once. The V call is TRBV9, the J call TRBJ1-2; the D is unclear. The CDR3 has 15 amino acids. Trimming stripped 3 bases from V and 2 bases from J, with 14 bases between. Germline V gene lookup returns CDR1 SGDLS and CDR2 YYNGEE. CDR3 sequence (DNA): TGTGCCAGCAGCGCTCGGAGAGTAGACAACTATGGCTACACCTTC. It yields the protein CASSARRVDNYGYTF.

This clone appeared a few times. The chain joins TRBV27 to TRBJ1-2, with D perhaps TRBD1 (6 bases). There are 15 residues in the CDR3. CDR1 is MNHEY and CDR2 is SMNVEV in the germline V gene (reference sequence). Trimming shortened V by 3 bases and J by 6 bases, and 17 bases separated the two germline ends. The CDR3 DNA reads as TGTGCCAGCAGTTTTAGGGGACACAGTCTGGATGGCTACACCTTC. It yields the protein CASSFRGHSLDGYTF.

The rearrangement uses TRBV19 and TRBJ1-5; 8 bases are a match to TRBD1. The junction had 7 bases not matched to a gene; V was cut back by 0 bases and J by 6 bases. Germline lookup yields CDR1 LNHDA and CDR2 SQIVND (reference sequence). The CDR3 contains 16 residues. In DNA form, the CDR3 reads TGTGCCAGTAGTATAGACCCGGACAGGGAAGCTCAGCCCCAGCATTTT. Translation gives CASSIDPDREAQPQHF. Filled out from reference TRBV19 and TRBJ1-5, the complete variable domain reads DGGITQSPKYLFRKEGQNVTLSCEQNLNHDAMYWYRQDPGQGLRLIYYSQIVNDFQKGDIAEGYSVSREKKESFPLTVTSAQKNPTAFYLCASSIDPDREAQPQHFGDGTRLSIL.

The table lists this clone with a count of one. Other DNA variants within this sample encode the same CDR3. The CDR3 bases are TGTGCCAGCAGCCCAAGGACAGGTTCCACCGGGGAGCTGTTTTTT. This encodes CASSPRTGSTGELFF. The chain joins TRBV7-3 to TRBJ2-2; 7 bases map to TRBD1. V dropped 5 bases and J dropped 4; count of bases not matched to a gene: 7. Germline V gene sequence: CDR1 SGHTA, CDR2 FQGTGA. This CDR3 comprises 15 residues.

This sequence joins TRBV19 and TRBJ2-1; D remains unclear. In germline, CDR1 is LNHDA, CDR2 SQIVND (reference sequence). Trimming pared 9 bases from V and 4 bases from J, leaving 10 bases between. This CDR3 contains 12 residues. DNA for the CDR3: TGTGCCAGCAGGCTTAGGTACAATGAGCAGTTCTTC. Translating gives CASRLRYNEQFF.

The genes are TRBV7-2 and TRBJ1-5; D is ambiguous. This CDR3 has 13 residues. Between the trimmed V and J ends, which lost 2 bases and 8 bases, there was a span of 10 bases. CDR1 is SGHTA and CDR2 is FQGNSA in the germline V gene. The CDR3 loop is CASSLNSEEPQHF. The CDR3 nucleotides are TGTGCCAGCAGCTTAAATTCGGAGGAGCCCCAGCATTTT.

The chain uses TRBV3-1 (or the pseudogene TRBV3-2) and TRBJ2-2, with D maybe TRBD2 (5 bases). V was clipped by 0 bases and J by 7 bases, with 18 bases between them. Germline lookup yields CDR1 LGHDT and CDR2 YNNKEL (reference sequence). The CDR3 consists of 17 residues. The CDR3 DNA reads TGTGCCAGCAGCCAAGATTCTGCGAGGGCTTCGGTCGGGGAGCTGTTTTTT. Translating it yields CASSQDSARASVGELFF.

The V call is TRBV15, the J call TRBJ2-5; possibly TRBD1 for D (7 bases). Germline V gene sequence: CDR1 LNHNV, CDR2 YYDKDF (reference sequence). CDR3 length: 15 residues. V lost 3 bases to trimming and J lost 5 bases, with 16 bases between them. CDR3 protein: CATSSAGGGPETQYF. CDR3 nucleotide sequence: TGTGCCACCAGCAGTGCAGGGGGAGGCCCGGAGACCCAGTACTTC.

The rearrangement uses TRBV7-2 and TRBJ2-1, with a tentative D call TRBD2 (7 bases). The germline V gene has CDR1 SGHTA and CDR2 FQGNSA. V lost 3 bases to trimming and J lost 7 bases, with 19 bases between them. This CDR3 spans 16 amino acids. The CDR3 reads CASSFLGGGPSNEQFF. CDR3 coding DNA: TGTGCCAGCAGCTTCCTTGGCGGGGGCCCTTCGAATGAGCAGTTCTTC.

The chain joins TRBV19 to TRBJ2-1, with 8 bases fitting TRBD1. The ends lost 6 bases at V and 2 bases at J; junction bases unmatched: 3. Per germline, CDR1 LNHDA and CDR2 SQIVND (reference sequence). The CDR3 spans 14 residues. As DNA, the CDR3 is TGTGCCAGTAGGAAGGGACAGGCCTACAATGAGCAGTTCTTC. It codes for CASRKGQAYNEQFF.

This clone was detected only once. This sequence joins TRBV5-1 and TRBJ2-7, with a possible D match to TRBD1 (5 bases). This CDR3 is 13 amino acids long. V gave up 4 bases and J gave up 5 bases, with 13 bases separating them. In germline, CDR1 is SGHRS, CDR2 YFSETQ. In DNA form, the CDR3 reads TGCGCCAGCAGCGTCGAAGGGGTGGACGAGCAGTACTTC. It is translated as CASSVEGVDEQYF.

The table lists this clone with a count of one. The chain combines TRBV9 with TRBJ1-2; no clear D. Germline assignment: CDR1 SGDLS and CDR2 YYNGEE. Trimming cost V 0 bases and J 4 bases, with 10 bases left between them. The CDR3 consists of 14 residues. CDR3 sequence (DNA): TGTGCCAGCAGCGTAGACACAACCGCCTATGGCTACACCTTC. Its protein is CASSVDTTAYGYTF.

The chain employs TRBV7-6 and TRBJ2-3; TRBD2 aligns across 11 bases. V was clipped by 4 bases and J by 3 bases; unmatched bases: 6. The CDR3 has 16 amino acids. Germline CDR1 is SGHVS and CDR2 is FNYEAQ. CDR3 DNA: TGTGCCAGCAGCTCTACTAGCGGGGGTCCGACAGATACGCAGTATTTT. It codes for CASSSTSGGPTDTQYF.

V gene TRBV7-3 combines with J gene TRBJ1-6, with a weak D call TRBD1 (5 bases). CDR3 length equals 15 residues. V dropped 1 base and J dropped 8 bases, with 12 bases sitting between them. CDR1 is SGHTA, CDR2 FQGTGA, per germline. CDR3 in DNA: TGTGCCAGCAGCTTAAGCGCAGGGTTAGATTCACCCCTCCACTTT. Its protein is CASSLSAGLDSPLHF.

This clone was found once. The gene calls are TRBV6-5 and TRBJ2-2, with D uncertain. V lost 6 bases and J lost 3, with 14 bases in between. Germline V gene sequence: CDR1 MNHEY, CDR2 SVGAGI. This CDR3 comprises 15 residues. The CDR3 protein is CASSPVLRYTGELFF. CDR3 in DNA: TGTGCCAGCAGCCCCGTTCTGAGGTACACCGGGGAGCTGTTTTTT.

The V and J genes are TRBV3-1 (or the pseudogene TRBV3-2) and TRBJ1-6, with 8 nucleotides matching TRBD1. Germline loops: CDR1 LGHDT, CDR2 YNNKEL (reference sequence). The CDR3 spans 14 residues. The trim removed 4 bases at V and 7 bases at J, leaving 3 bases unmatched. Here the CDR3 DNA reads TGTGCCAGCAGCCCGACAGGGGAGAATTCACCCCTCCACTTT. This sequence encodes CASSPTGENSPLHF.

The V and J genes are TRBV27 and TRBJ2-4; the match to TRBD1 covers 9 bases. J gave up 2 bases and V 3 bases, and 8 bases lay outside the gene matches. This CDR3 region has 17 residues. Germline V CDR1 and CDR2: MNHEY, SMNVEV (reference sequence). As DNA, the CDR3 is TGTGCCAGCAGTTTTAACCGGGACAGGGCGACCAAAAACATTCAGTACTTC. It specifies CASSFNRDRATKNIQYF.

For the CDR3, the DNA is TGTGCCTGGAGTGGGGACAGTAATTCACCCCTCCACTTT. It encodes CAWSGDSNSPLHF. The genes are TRBV30 and TRBJ1-6, with 7 bases aligning to TRBD1. The CDR3 is 13 amino acids. CDR1 is GTSNPN and CDR2 is SVGIG in the germline V gene (reference sequence). V shed 1 base, J shed 6 bases, and the junction held 0 bases outside the gene matches.

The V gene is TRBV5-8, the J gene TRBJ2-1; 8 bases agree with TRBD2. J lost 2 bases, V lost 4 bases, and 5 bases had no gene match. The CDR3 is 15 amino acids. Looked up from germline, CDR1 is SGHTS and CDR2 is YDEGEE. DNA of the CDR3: TGTGCCAGCAGCCGTAGCGGGGTCCCCTACAATGAGCAGTTCTTC. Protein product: CASSRSGVPYNEQFF.

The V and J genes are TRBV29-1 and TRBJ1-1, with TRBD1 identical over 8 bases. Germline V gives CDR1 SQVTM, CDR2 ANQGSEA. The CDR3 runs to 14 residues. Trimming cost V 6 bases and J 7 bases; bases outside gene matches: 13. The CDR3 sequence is CSVGRDWDRNEAFF. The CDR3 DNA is TGCAGCGTCGGCAGGGATTGGGACAGGAATGAAGCTTTCTTT.

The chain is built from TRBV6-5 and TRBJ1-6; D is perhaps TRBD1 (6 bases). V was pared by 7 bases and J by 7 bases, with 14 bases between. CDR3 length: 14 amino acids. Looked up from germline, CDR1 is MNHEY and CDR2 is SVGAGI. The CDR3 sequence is CASTKTGMNSPLHF. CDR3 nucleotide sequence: TGTGCCAGCACCAAAACAGGGATGAATTCACCCCTCCACTTT.

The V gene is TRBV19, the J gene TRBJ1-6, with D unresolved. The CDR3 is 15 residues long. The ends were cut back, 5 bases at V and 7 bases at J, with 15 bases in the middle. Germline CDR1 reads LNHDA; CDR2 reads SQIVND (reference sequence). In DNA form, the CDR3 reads TGTGCCAGTAGTCCCCGCGGAGTCTTCAATTCACCCCTCCACTTT. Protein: CASSPRGVFNSPLHF.

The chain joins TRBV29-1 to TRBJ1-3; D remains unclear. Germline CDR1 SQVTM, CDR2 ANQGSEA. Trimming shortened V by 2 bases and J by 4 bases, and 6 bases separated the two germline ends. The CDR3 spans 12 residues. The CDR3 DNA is TGCAGCGTTGAATGGCAGGGAAACACCATATATTTT. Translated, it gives CSVEWQGNTIYF.

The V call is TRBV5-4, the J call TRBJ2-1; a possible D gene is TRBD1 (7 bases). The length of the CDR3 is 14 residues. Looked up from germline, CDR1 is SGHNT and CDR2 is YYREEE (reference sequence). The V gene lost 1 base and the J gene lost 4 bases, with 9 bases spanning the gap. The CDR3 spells CASSLPGGYNEQFF. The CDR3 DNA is TGTGCCAGCAGCTTGCCAGGGGGGTACAATGAGCAGTTCTTC.